A single sample gave rise to the 10 T cell receptor beta chains below, sequenced in a study of T cells after yellow fever vaccination. TCRdb called the 5' RACE reads again in MiXCR, with one record for every CDR3 protein. Altogether roughly 340,000 distinct CDR3 sequences are present, roughly 4% being singletons, with the ten largest covering about 24%. This sample comprised PBMCs, obtained 5 days after the yellow fever booster vaccination. Receptors were obtained from a man younger than 35 who received the YFV17D yellow fever vaccine.

Concerning this clonotype: The CDR3 does not end in the conserved phenylalanine or tryptophan, so this is likely a read error. The chain carries TRBV20-1 and TRBJ1-2; TRBD1 might be the D (5 bases). This CDR3 is built from 12 residues. Trimming left V 5 bases short and J 7 bases short, with 14 bases between. Germline lookup yields CDR1 DFQATT and CDR2 SNEGSKA (reference sequence). The CDR3 region is CSAVGGGSGYTI. The CDR3 nucleotides are TGCAGTGCTGTGGGCGGGGGAAGTGGCTACACCATC.

This clonotype came up many times. The chain employs TRBV18 and TRBJ2-7; TRBD1 agrees at 9 bases. Trimming took 6 bases from V and 3 from J; bases not matched to a gene: 6. Germline lookup yields CDR1 KGHSH and CDR2 LQKENI. The CDR3 length is 14 residues. CDR3 in DNA: TGTGCCAGCTCCCTCAGACAGGGGGTCTACGAGCAGTACGTC. It codes for CASSLRQGVYEQYV.

This clonotype was observed many times. The gene calls are TRBV7-6 and TRBJ1-2; the match to TRBD1 covers 8 bases. The V gene end was trimmed by 1 base and the J gene end by 7 bases; junction bases not matched to a gene: 8. Germline lookup yields CDR1 SGHVS and CDR2 FNYEAQ. This CDR3 comprises 15 residues. The CDR3 DNA sequence: TGTGCCAGCAGCTTAGTGTATGAGGACAGGGCTGGCTACACCTTC. Residues: CASSLVYEDRAGYTF. The full variable domain, rest sourced from reference TRBV7-6 and TRBJ1-2, is GAGVSQSPRYKVTKRGQDVALRCDPISGHVSLYWYRQALGQGPEFLTYFNYEAQQDKSGLPNDRFSAERPEGSISTLTIQRTEQRDSAMYRCASSLVYEDRAGYTFGSGTRLTVV.

This rearrangement joins TRBV7-7 to TRBJ1-6, with 7 bases aligning to TRBD1. The CDR3 consists of 15 residues. J lost 7 bases, V lost 2 bases, and 5 bases had no gene match. From germline, CDR1 is SSHAT and CDR2 FNYEAQ (reference sequence). The CDR3 reads CASSLRDRRNSPLHF. Written as DNA, the CDR3 is TGTGCCAGCAGCTTAAGGGACAGAAGAAATTCACCCCTCCACTTT.

The chain is built from TRBV15 and TRBJ2-3; 11 bases line up with TRBD1. This CDR3 is 16 amino acids long. V dropped 5 bases and J dropped 5; count of bases not matched to a gene: 9. The germline V gene encodes CDR1 LNHNV and CDR2 YYDKDF (reference sequence). The CDR3 loop is CATSPGQGAILDTQYF. In DNA, the CDR3 is TGTGCCACCAGCCCAGGACAGGGGGCGATTTTAGATACGCAGTATTTT.

Only a few counts were recorded for this clonotype. The rearrangement uses TRBV4-3 and TRBJ2-1; 10 bases align to TRBD2. V lost 3 bases to trimming and J lost 2 bases; unmatched junction nucleotides: 4. The CDR3 is 16 amino acids. From germline, CDR1 is LGHNA and CDR2 YSLEER. This CDR3 reads CASSQLGLAAYNEQFF. The CDR3 nucleotides are TGCGCCAGCAGCCAGCTTGGACTAGCGGCCTACAATGAGCAGTTCTTC.

This chain joins TRBV7-2 and TRBJ2-7, with a tentative D call TRBD1 (5 bases). Germline CDR1 and CDR2: SGHTA and FQGNSA. The CDR3 extends over 14 amino acids. V was trimmed by 5 bases and J by 0 bases, leaving 11 bases between them. CDR3: CASSGAASSYEQYF. The CDR3 bases are TGTGCCAGCAGCGGGGCGGCCAGCTCCTACGAGCAGTACTTC. Based on the CDR3 plus reference TRBV7-2 and TRBJ2-7, the full variable domain is GAGVSQSPSNKVTEKGKDVELRCDPISGHTALYWYRQSLGQGLEFLIYFQGNSAPDKSGLPSDRFSAERTGGSVSTLTIQRTQQEDSAVYLCASSGAASSYEQYFGPGTRLTVT.

The CDR3 region has the DNA TGTGCCAGCAGTAACAGGGGGCGTGATGAAAAACTGTTTTTT. Amino acid sequence: CASSNRGRDEKLFF. V and J are TRBV11-2 and TRBJ1-4; TRBD1 aligns across 9 bases. The CDR3 is made up of 14 amino acids. Germline-derived CDR1 and CDR2 are SGHAT and FQNNGV. After removal of 6 bases from V and 6 bases from J, the junction contained 5 bases not matched to a gene.

The rearrangement links TRBV7-3 to TRBJ2-2; D may be TRBD1 (6 bases). This CDR3 region has 17 residues. Deletions cut 0 bases from V and 4 bases from J, with 15 bases between. The V gene's germline CDR1 is SGHTA and CDR2 FQGTGA. The CDR3 reads CASSLTVMGASTGELFF. The CDR3 coding sequence is TGTGCCAGCAGCTTAACCGTTATGGGGGCGAGCACCGGGGAGCTGTTTTTT. Full variable domain (rest looked up from reference TRBV7-3 and TRBJ2-2): GAGVSQTPSNKVTEKGKYVELRCDPISGHTALYWYRQSLGQGPEFLIYFQGTGAADDSGLPNDRFFAVRPEGSVSTLKIQRTERGDSAVYLCASSLTVMGASTGELFFGEGSRLTVL.

This clonotype was seen ten or more times. This sequence joins TRBV29-1 and TRBJ2-5, with D hard to call. CDR3 length: 9 amino acids. The V gene's germline CDR1 is SQVTM and CDR2 ANQGSEA. V was trimmed by 3 bases and J by 5 bases, leaving 1 base between them. CDR3 loop: CSVEETQYF. CDR3 nucleotide sequence: TGCAGCGTTGAGGAGACCCAGTACTTC.